The rows below give T cell receptor beta chains drawn from one sample of a study of T cells in Graves' hyperthyroidism and ophthalmopathy. TCRdb recomputed calls from the multiplex PCR reads with MiXCR, one row per CDR3 protein. Among some 690,000 distinct CDR3 sequences, roughly 17% were seen once, and the ten largest hold about a sixth. Input material: blood. The receptor set was obtained from a man between 45 and 60 years old with Graves' hyperthyroidism. Each CDR3 is given with its conserved first and last residue. The D gene is left open where the match is weak. The size of a clone is reported for some rows only, either as once, few or many, or as a class for expanded clones.

J: TRBJ2-7
V: TRBV5-1
length: 16
size: .
D: TRBD1
CDR3: CASSLLPGTEAYEQYF
DNA: TGCGCCAGCAGCTTGTTACCCGGGACAGAAGCCTACGAGCAGTACTTC

J: TRBJ2-1
V: TRBV20-1
length: 14
size: few
D: TRBD2
CDR3: CSAIVLWGGNEQFF
DNA: TGCAGTGCTATTGTCCTCTGGGGGGGCAATGAGCAGTTCTTC

J: TRBJ2-1
V: TRBV25-1
length: 15
size: .
D: TRBD2
CDR3: CASSEGLAGGYEQFF
DNA: TGTGCCAGCAGTGAGGGACTAGCGGGAGGATATGAGCAGTTCTTC

J: TRBJ2-7
V: TRBV28
length: 14
size: .
D: TRBD1
CDR3: CASSRHTGGYDQYF
DNA: TGTGCCAGCAGTAGGCACACAGGGGGCTACGATCAGTACTTC

J: TRBJ2-1
V: TRBV7-9
length: 14
size: many
D: .
CDR3: CASSLEVSYNEQFF
DNA: TGTGCCAGCAGCTTAGAGGTTTCCTACAATGAGCAGTTCTTC

J: TRBJ1-5
V: TRBV19
length: 15
size: few
D: .
CDR3: CASSIWTPLEQPQHF
DNA: TGTGCCAGTAGTATCTGGACACCCCTGGAGCAGCCCCAGCATTTT

J: TRBJ1-2
V: TRBV7-9
length: 14
size: few
D: TRBD1
CDR3: CASSPGGSGYGYTF
DNA: TGTGCCAGCAGCCCAGGGGGTAGCGGCTATGGCTACACCTTC

J: TRBJ2-7
V: TRBV9
length: 12
size: many
D: TRBD2
CDR3: CASSVGGNEQYF
DNA: TGTGCCAGCAGCGTGGGGGGGAACGAGCAGTACTTC

J: TRBJ1-6
V: TRBV28
length: 15
size: .
D: .
CDR3: CASSDVSSYNSPLHF
DNA: TGTGCCAGCAGTGACGTTAGCTCCTATAATTCACCCCTCCACTTT

J: TRBJ1-1
V: TRBV6-1
length: 13
size: many
D: TRBD1
CDR3: CASQGAPGTEAFF
DNA: TGTGCCAGCCAGGGGGCGCCCGGCACTGAAGCTTTCTTT

J: TRBJ1-5
V: TRBV2
length: 15
size: few
D: .
CDR3: CASSDVRVLNQPQHF
DNA: TGTGCCAGCAGTGATGTGAGGGTTCTCAATCAGCCCCAGCATTTT

J: TRBJ1-1
V: TRBV19
length: 13
size: .
D: .
CDR3: CASRQGIDTEAFF
DNA: TGTGCCAGTAGACAGGGTATTGACACTGAAGCTTTCTTT

J: TRBJ2-1
V: TRBV5-1
length: 15
size: .
D: TRBD2
CDR3: CASSYEGLAGVEQFF
DNA: TGCGCCAGCAGCTATGAGGGACTAGCGGGAGTCGAGCAGTTCTTC

J: TRBJ2-1
V: TRBV7-6
length: 16
size: many
D: .
CDR3: CASSVHSGGSYNEQFF
DNA: TGTGCCAGCAGCGTTCACAGTGGGGGCTCCTACAATGAGCAGTTCTTC

J: TRBJ2-2
V: TRBV5-6
length: 13
size: .
D: .
CDR3: CASSLGATGELFF
DNA: TGTGCCAGCAGCTTGGGCGCCACCGGGGAGCTGTTTTTT

J: TRBJ2-3
V: TRBV29-1
length: 13
size: many
D: .
CDR3: CSLRRGSTDTQYF
DNA: TGCAGCCTTAGAAGGGGGAGCACAGATACGCAGTATTTT

J: TRBJ2-3
V: TRBV5-1
length: 16
size: few
D: .
CDR3: CASSLDGSATTDTQYF
DNA: TGCGCCAGCAGCTTGGACGGTAGCGCGACCACAGATACGCAGTATTTT

J: TRBJ1-4
V: TRBV7-9
length: 15
size: .
D: .
CDR3: CASSLGRALNEKLFF
DNA: TGTGCCAGCAGCTTAGGGCGGGCACTAAATGAAAAACTGTTTTTT

J: TRBJ2-1
V: TRBV2
length: 13
size: many
D: TRBD1
CDR3: CASTGQGYNEQFF
DNA: TGTGCCAGCACGGGACAGGGGTACAATGAGCAGTTCTTC

J: TRBJ1-2
V: TRBV2
length: 14
size: .
D: TRBD1
CDR3: CASSYSTGNYGYTF
DNA: TGTGCCAGCAGTTACTCGACAGGGAACTATGGCTACACCTTC

J: TRBJ2-2
V: TRBV11-2
length: 18
size: many
D: .
CDR3: CASSLGVLSLGNTGELFF
DNA: TGTGCCAGCAGCTTAGGGGTGTTGTCCCTAGGGAACACCGGGGAGCTGTTTTTT

J: TRBJ2-4
V: TRBV29-1
length: 14
size: many
D: TRBD1
CDR3: CSARGQLAKNIQYF
DNA: TGCAGCGCCAGGGGACAGTTAGCCAAAAACATTCAGTACTTC

J: TRBJ2-3
V: TRBV19
length: 16
size: few
D: TRBD1
CDR3: CASSNQGAHGTDTQYF
DNA: TGTGCCAGTAGTAACCAGGGGGCTCATGGCACAGATACGCAGTATTTT

J: TRBJ2-5
V: TRBV6-1
length: 17
size: many
D: TRBD2
CDR3: CASSEVRTSGSVETQYF
DNA: TGTGCCAGCAGTGAAGTACGGACTAGCGGGAGTGTGGAGACCCAGTACTTC

J: TRBJ2-2
V: TRBV6-5
length: 18
size: few
D: TRBD2
CDR3: CASSYSIPSGTNTGELFF
DNA: TGTGCCAGCAGTTACTCTATCCCTAGCGGGACCAACACCGGGGAGCTGTTTTTT

J: TRBJ1-1
V: TRBV10-3
length: 15
size: many
D: .
CDR3: CAISESGGWKTEAFF
DNA: TGTGCCATCAGTGAGTCTGGAGGGTGGAAGACTGAAGCTTTCTTT

J: TRBJ2-2
V: TRBV5-1
length: 15
size: .
D: .
CDR3: CASNPQEGTTGELFF
DNA: TGCGCCAGCAACCCGCAAGAGGGGACCACCGGGGAGCTGTTTTTT

J: TRBJ2-3
V: TRBV12-3/TRBV12-4
length: 16
size: many
D: TRBD1
CDR3: CASSGRQGVGTDTQYF
DNA: TGTGCCAGCAGTGGAAGACAGGGGGTTGGCACAGATACGCAGTATTTT